This TCR beta chain was profiled in a study of T cell repertoires in cytomegalovirus infection. At the level of the study: Both recently identified HLA-C-restricted and well-studied HLA-B-restricted CMV epitopes were used in the study. Through public TCR beta signatures, both CMV infection and matching HLA type were indicated.

TCRdb ran MiXCR on the reads and lists one entry per CDR3 protein. The sample lists about 830,000 distinct CDR3 sequences; roughly 33% were seen once. This CDR3 contains 15 residues. Looked up from germline, CDR1 is WSHSY and CDR2 is SAAADI. V was shortened by 0 bases and J by 0 bases, with 9 bases between the two germline ends. General study findings and limits: Carriers of CMV and the relevant HLA type were discriminated by public TCR beta frequency.

As for this clonotype: Its target is unknown.

The starting material was cultured CD8+ T cells from PBMCs, obtained from culture after CMV antigen stimulation. The TCR originated in a human donor in good health (CMV status not recorded). Some clones in this sample may be carry-over from other donors' samples. V gene TRBV10-2 combines with J gene TRBJ2-7; unclear D gene. The chain's CDR3 is CASSESPESSYEQYV. DNA for the CDR3: TGCGCCAGCAGTGAGTCCCCGGAAAGCTCCTACGAGCAGTACGTC.